These 24 T cell receptor beta chains were all obtained from the same sample, sequenced in a study of cytomegalovirus exposure and HLA in healthy donors. The PCR ran on 60 Vbeta and 13 Jbeta primers. TCRdb's copy holds only in-frame clones and misses some; the assay was immunoSEQ multiplex PCR. In the table there are some 130,000 clones, approximately 71% of which are singletons. Sequences were obtained from PBMCs. The receptors shown here come from a man in his thirties or forties in good health and CMV-seronegative.

This sequence joins TRBV6-5 and TRBJ2-3, with 7 positions matching TRBD2. Germline values: CDR1 MNHEY, CDR2 SVGAGI. V lost 8 bases and J lost 6; bases outside the gene matches: 5. The CDR3 runs 12 residues. The CDR3 sequence: CASLGGADTQYF. In DNA form, the CDR3 reads TGTGCCAGCTTGGGAGGGGCGGATACGCAGTATTTT.

The chain uses TRBV10-3 and TRBJ1-5, with D perhaps TRBD1 (6 bases). The CDR3 totals 15 residues. Germline lookup yields CDR1 ENHRY and CDR2 SYGVKD. Trimming pared 8 bases from V and 6 bases from J, leaving 20 bases between. CDR3 sequence: CAIGRQGTLGQPQHF. For the CDR3, the DNA is TGTGCCATCGGCCGCCAGGGGACGCTGGGTCAGCCCCAGCATTTT.

This clone has just a few counts. The V call is TRBV5-1, the J call TRBJ2-1, with D possibly matching TRBD2 (5 bases). From germline, CDR1 is SGHRS and CDR2 YFSETQ. CDR3 length equals 15 residues. The V gene lost 6 bases and the J gene lost 4 bases, with 17 bases spanning the gap. CDR3 residues: CASKKGSERYNEQFF. In DNA form, the CDR3 reads TGCGCCAGCAAAAAAGGTAGCGAGCGGTACAATGAGCAGTTCTTC.

The chain has TRBV7-9 and TRBJ2-5; possibly TRBD1 for D (5 bases). Germline-derived CDR1 and CDR2 are SEHNR and FQNEAQ (reference sequence). The CDR3 has 14 residues. The V end was cut by 5 bases, the J end by 1 base, with 11 bases between. The CDR3 reads CASSPQGTQETQYF. As DNA, the CDR3 is TGTGCCAGCAGCCCTCAGGGAACCCAAGAGACCCAGTACTTC.

The gene calls are TRBV4-1 and TRBJ2-7; 16 bases match TRBD2. The CDR3 totals 17 residues. V lost 3 bases to trimming and J lost 5 bases; unmatched junction nucleotides: 7. The germline CDR1 and CDR2 sequences are MGHRA and YSYEKL. In DNA form, the CDR3 reads TGCGCCAGCAGCCACTCTGGGACTAGCGGGAGGGCCCACGAGCAGTACTTC. It codes for CASSHSGTSGRAHEQYF.

A few counts support this clone. The gene calls are TRBV6-5 and TRBJ1-2, with D uncertain. Trimming left V 6 bases short and J 4 bases short, with 9 bases between. From germline, CDR1 is MNHEY and CDR2 SVGAGI. The CDR3 runs 12 residues. The CDR3 loop is CASSLEGYGYTF. The DNA of the CDR3 is TGTGCCAGCAGCCTTGAGGGCTATGGCTACACCTTC.

The V and J genes are TRBV7-9 and TRBJ1-1, with D tentatively TRBD1 (5 bases). The CDR3 contains 14 residues. Trimming removed 7 bases at V and 1 base at J, with 13 bases between. Germline V gives CDR1 SEHNR, CDR2 FQNEAQ (reference sequence). CDR3 amino acids: CASTVEGPNTEAFF. CDR3 DNA: TGTGCCAGCACGGTGGAGGGGCCGAACACTGAAGCTTTCTTT.

This clone appeared a single time. This sequence joins TRBV5-1 and TRBJ1-2; the D gene is possibly TRBD1 (5 bases). The CDR3 spans 14 residues. Trimming removed 2 bases at V and 4 bases at J, with 12 bases between. CDR1 SGHRS and CDR2 YFSETQ come from the germline V gene. CDR3 bases: TGCGCCAGCAGCTTAACACAGGAAGTCTATGGCTACACCTTC. Encoded protein: CASSLTQEVYGYTF. The variable domain in full, completed from reference TRBV5-1 and TRBJ1-2, reads KAGVTQTPRYLIKTRGQQVTLSCSPISGHRSVSWYQQTPGQGLQFLFEYFSETQRNKGNFPGRFSGRQFSNSRSEMNVSTLELGDSALYLCASSLTQEVYGYTFGSGTRLTVV.

This clone was recorded once. The chain recombines TRBV6-5 with TRBJ2-1; 8 nucleotides match TRBD2. J gave up 8 bases and V 7 bases, and 13 bases lay outside the gene matches. Germline values: CDR1 MNHEY, CDR2 SVGAGI. The CDR3 is 15 amino acids. The CDR3 reads CASTQFSGTTHEQFF. CDR3 sequence (DNA): TGTGCCAGCACCCAATTTAGCGGGACTACTCATGAGCAGTTCTTC.

The chain recombines TRBV6-1 with TRBJ1-2, with 9 bases fitting TRBD1. Germline CDR1 MNHNS, CDR2 SASEGT. The length of the CDR3 is 15 residues. V was clipped by 2 bases and J by 4 bases; unmatched bases: 5. CDR3 in DNA: TGTGCCAGCAGTGAACACCCGGACAGGGGCTATGGCTACACCTTC. Its protein is CASSEHPDRGYGYTF.

This clone occurred once. The V gene is TRBV29-1, the J gene TRBJ2-1, with D perhaps matching TRBD1 (5 bases). Germline V lookup: CDR1 SQVTM, CDR2 ANQGSEA. V was clipped by 4 bases and J by 2 bases, with 15 bases between them. CDR3 size: 15 residues. CDR3 nucleotide sequence: TGCAGCGTTGCTCCCCTGGCAGGGCCCTACAATGAGCAGTTCTTC. Its protein product is CSVAPLAGPYNEQFF.

This clone was found a few times. This rearrangement joins TRBV10-3 to TRBJ1-1; 7 bases are shared with TRBD1. The CDR3 runs to 14 residues. Germline CDR1 ENHRY, CDR2 SYGVKD. Trimming took 7 bases from V and 4 from J; bases not matched to a gene: 9. CDR3 DNA: TGTGCCATCAATCTTCGACAGGGCGGCACTGAAGCTTTCTTT. Protein: CAINLRQGGTEAFF.

V is TRBV27 and J is TRBJ1-1; 7 nucleotides match TRBD1. This CDR3 has 13 amino acids. Unmatched junction bases numbered 6, after V lost 3 bases and J lost 8 bases. Germline values: CDR1 MNHEY, CDR2 SMNVEV (reference sequence). The CDR3: CASSLDRDREAFF. CDR3 nucleotide sequence: TGTGCCAGCAGTTTGGACCGGGACAGAGAAGCTTTCTTT.

Points on this clone: The junction does not match germline at one end; this may be a read error. The chain uses TRBV5-1 and TRBJ2-1; D may be TRBD1 (6 bases). Germline assignment: CDR1 SGHRS and CDR2 YFSETQ. CDR3 length equals 15 residues. The CDR3: CASSPLGGDLVGELF. In DNA form, the CDR3 reads TGCGCCAGCAGCCCGTTAGGGGGAGACCTGGTCGGTGAGCTCTTC.

The rearrangement links TRBV5-1 to TRBJ2-7, with D uncertain. V was pared by 0 bases and J by 3 bases, with 7 bases between. Germline CDR1 reads SGHRS; CDR2 reads YFSETQ. The CDR3 consists of 13 residues. The CDR3 bases are TGCGCCAGCAGCTTGGGCCTAGACTACGAGCAGTACTTC. Amino acid sequence: CASSLGLDYEQYF.

The genes are TRBV19 and TRBJ2-3, with a weak D call TRBD1 (5 bases). This CDR3 contains 13 residues. Germline V lookup: CDR1 LNHDA, CDR2 SQIVND (reference sequence). V was clipped by 5 bases and J by 3 bases, with 9 bases between them. CDR3 sequence: CASSGAETDTQYF. CDR3 bases: TGTGCCAGTAGTGGGGCAGAAACAGATACGCAGTATTTT.

The chain combines TRBV7-9 with TRBJ1-2; 7 positions agree with TRBD1. The CDR3 spans 13 residues. V lost 6 bases and J lost 4; bases outside the gene matches: 5. Looked up from germline, CDR1 is SEHNR and CDR2 is FQNEAQ (reference sequence). The CDR3 DNA follows: TGTGCCAGCAGTTTACGGGACAGCTATGGCTACACCTTC. The encoded protein is CASSLRDSYGYTF.

The chain combines TRBV7-8 with TRBJ2-1; 9 bases are shared with TRBD2. In germline, CDR1 is SGHVS, CDR2 FQNEAQ. The CDR3 is made up of 20 amino acids. The V segment lost 4 bases and the J segment 4 bases; nucleotides outside the gene matches: 20. CDR3 sequence (DNA): TGTGCCAGCAGCTCGGCCCTCGGGCTAGCGGGAAAGGAGGGGTACAATGAGCAGTTCTTC. Encoded protein: CASSSALGLAGKEGYNEQFF.

The V call is TRBV6-1, the J call TRBJ2-2; 14 bases are shared with TRBD2. Trimming cost V 2 bases and J 3 bases; bases outside gene matches: 11. CDR1 and CDR2 (germline): MNHNS, SASEGT. The CDR3 covers 20 residues. The CDR3 is CASSEPFRLAGGPYTGELFF. For the CDR3, the DNA is TGTGCCAGCAGTGAACCCTTTAGACTAGCGGGAGGGCCTTACACCGGGGAGCTGTTTTTT.

Details on this clone: Other DNA sequences from this sample encode an identical CDR3 as well. The chain recombines TRBV5-5 with TRBJ1-1; D is unresolved. The CDR3 has 14 amino acids. V gave up 4 bases and J gave up 1 base, with 11 bases separating them. CDR1 and CDR2 from the germline V gene are SGHKS and YYEKEE (reference sequence). The CDR3, as DNA: TGTGCCAGCAGCCGCTTTACAGAGAACACTGAAGCTTTCTTT. It yields the protein CASSRFTENTEAFF.

This chain uses TRBV11-2 with TRBJ1-4; 7 bases line up with TRBD1. Germline V lookup: CDR1 SGHAT, CDR2 FQNNGV. The ends lost 1 base at V and 3 bases at J; junction bases unmatched: 11. The CDR3 is 18 residues long. The DNA for the CDR3 is TGTGCCAGCAGCTTAGGCGACAGGGAGGTCGCGGCTAATGAAAAACTGTTTTTT. This sequence encodes CASSLGDREVAANEKLFF.

The chain is built from TRBV7-9 and TRBJ2-2; a possible D gene is TRBD1 (6 bases). The V end lost 4 bases, the J end lost 5 bases, and 11 bases lay between the germline ends. This CDR3 is 14 amino acids long. Germline-derived CDR1 and CDR2 are SEHNR and FQNEAQ (reference sequence). CDR3 residues: CASSSNTGTGELFF. In DNA form, the CDR3 reads TGTGCCAGCAGCTCAAATACAGGGACCGGGGAGCTGTTTTTT.

This clone is categorized as medium-sized. The chain is built from TRBV5-4 and TRBJ2-1; 8 bases align to TRBD2. The ends lost 0 bases at V and 0 bases at J; junction bases unmatched: 8. The CDR3 runs to 18 residues. In germline, CDR1 is SGHNT, CDR2 YYREEE (reference sequence). Here the CDR3 DNA reads TGTGCCAGCAGCTTGGCTCTAGCGGGCAAATTCTCCTACAATGAGCAGTTCTTC. This sequence encodes CASSLALAGKFSYNEQFF.

The V gene is TRBV19, the J gene TRBJ2-7, with D perhaps TRBD2 (6 bases). The CDR3 length is 16 residues. Germline CDR1 reads LNHDA; CDR2 reads SQIVND (reference sequence). Trimming shortened V by 5 bases and J by 4 bases, and 21 bases separated the two germline ends. The CDR3 loop reads CASSAHKAGGPYEQYF. CDR3 coding DNA: TGTGCCAGTAGTGCTCATAAAGCGGGTGGTCCGTACGAGCAGTACTTC. Supplemented by reference TRBV19 and TRBJ2-7, the full variable domain reads DGGITQSPKYLFRKEGQNVTLSCEQNLNHDAMYWYRQDPGQGLRLIYYSQIVNDFQKGDIAEGYSVSREKKESFPLTVTSAQKNPTAFYLCASSAHKAGGPYEQYFGPGTRLTVT.